This TCR beta chain emerged from a study of blood T cell repertoires in COVID-19. On the study more broadly: From the United States, Italy and Spain came samples of acute and convalescent COVID-19.

The CDR3 contains 16 residues. Sequencing was performed with immunoSEQ multiplex PCR; in TCRdb, only in-frame clones are kept and a portion is missing. The table shows about 270,000 clones, with around 86% occurring only once. What was sequenced was PBMCs or T cells enriched from blood (not recorded which). The gene calls are TRBV21-1 and TRBJ2-3; the D call in the table, TRBD2, was not verified against the DNA. TRBV21-1 is listed as a pseudogene. This receptor was identified in a woman aged 18-29 years who had recovered from COVID-19. CDR3 sequence reads: CASSKGSSGTTDTQYF. The CDR3 bases are TGTGCCAGCAGCAAAGGTTCTAGCGGGACGACAGATACGCAGTATTTT.